These T cell receptor beta chains were read from a single sample in a study of blood T cell repertoires in COVID-19. Method: immunoSEQ multiplex PCR; TCRdb's copy keeps in-frame clones and lacks some. The sample includes about 220,000 clones, approximately 85% of them seen just once. Sequenced: peripheral blood. All receptors come from an older woman with COVID-19, enrolled during active disease. Both conserved end residues are part of each CDR3. The D gene is left open where the match is weak. Clone size is not always given. Where it is, it says once, few, many or a class for expanded clones.

v_gene	abundance	d_gene	j_gene	CDR3aa	CDR3nt
TRBV9	-	TRBD2	TRBJ2-7	CASSLGLAGIYEQYF	TGTGCCAGCAGCCTGGGACTAGCGGGCATCTACGAGCAGTACTTC
TRBV5-1	-	TRBD1	TRBJ1-2	CASSLGTTFGTGGYGYTF	TGCGCCAGCAGCTTGGGAACGACATTCGGGACAGGAGGCTATGGCTACACCTTC
TRBV20-1	few	TRBD1	TRBJ2-7	CSARGTGANYF	TGCAGTGCTAGAGGGACAGGGGCCAATTACTTC
TRBV6-2/TRBV6-3	-	TRBD1	TRBJ1-2	CASSTDREGINYGYTF	TGTGCCAGCAGTACTGACAGGGAAGGGATTAACTATGGCTACACCTTC
TRBV15	-	TRBD2	TRBJ2-5	CATSRPGLTQETQYF	TGTGCCACCAGCAGGCCGGGACTAACCCAAGAGACCCAGTACTTC
TRBV3-1/TRBV3-2	-	TRBD1	TRBJ1-1	CASSQEGSLDRGGTEAFF	TGTGCCAGCAGCCAAGAGGGTTCATTGGACAGGGGTGGGACTGAAGCTTTCTTT
TRBV30	-	TRBD1	TRBJ2-3	CAWGTRGQQHTDTQYF	TGTGCCTGGGGGACGAGGGGACAGCAGCACACAGATACGCAGTATTTT
TRBV6-2/TRBV6-3	-	-	TRBJ2-2	CASSLGSGPGELFF	TGTGCCAGCAGTTTGGGAAGCGGGCCCGGGGAGCTGTTTTTT
TRBV27	-	-	TRBJ1-2	CASSLEGRYNYGYTF	TGTGCCAGCAGTTTGGAGGGCAGATATAACTATGGCTACACCTTC
TRBV7-2	-	TRBD2	TRBJ2-3	CASSLGLRGAFVVDTQYF	TGTGCCAGCAGCTTAGGGTTGCGGGGGGCCTTTGTAGTAGATACGCAGTATTTT
TRBV5-4	-	-	TRBJ2-7	CASSRDLSSYEQYF	TGTGCCAGCAGCCGGGACTTATCTTCCTACGAGCAGTACTTC
TRBV10-3	-	-	TRBJ1-3	CAIRNSILSGNTIYF	TGTGCCATCAGGAACTCGATCCTTTCTGGAAACACCATATATTTT
TRBV5-1	once	TRBD1	TRBJ1-1	CASSFTGTVNTEAFF	TGCGCCAGCAGCTTCACCGGGACAGTAAACACTGAAGCTTTCTTT